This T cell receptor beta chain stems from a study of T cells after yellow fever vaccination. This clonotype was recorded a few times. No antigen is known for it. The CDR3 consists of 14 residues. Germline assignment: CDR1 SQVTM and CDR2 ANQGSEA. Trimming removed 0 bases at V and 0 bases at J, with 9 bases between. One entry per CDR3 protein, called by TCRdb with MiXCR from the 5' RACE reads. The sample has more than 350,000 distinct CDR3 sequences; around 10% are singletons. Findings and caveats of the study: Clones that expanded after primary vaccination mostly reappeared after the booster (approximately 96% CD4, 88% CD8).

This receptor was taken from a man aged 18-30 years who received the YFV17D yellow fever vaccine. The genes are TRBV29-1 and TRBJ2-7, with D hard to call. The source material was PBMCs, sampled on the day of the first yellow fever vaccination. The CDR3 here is CSVEDSWGSYEQYF. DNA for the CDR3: TGCAGCGTTGAAGATTCATGGGGCTCCTACGAGCAGTACTTC.